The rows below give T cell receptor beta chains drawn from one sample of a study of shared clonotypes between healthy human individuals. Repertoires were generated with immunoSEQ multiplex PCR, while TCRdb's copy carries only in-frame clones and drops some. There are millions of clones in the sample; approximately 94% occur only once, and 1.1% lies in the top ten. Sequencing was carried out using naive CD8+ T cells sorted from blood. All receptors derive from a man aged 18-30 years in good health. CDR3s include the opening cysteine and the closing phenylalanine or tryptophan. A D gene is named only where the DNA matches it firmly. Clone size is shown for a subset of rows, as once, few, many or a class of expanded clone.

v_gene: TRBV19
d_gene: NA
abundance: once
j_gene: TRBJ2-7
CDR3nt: TGTGCCAGTAGAGGTAGCGGTGACTACGAGCAGTACTTC
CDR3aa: CASRGSGDYEQYF

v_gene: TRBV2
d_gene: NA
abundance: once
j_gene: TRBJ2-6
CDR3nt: TGTGCCAGCAGTGAGTCAGAATTCGACTCTGGGGCCAACGTCCTGACTTTC
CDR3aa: CASSESEFDSGANVLTF

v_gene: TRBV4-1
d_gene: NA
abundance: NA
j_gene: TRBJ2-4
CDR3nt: TGCGCCAGCAGCCAAGTTACGGACGTAGCCAAAAACATTCAGTACTTC
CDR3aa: CASSQVTDVAKNIQYF

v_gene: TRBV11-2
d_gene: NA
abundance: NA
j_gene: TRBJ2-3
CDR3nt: TGTGCCAGCAGCTTCTCCGTCGGGGGGCTGGCAGATACGCAGTATTTT
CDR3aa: CASSFSVGGLADTQYF

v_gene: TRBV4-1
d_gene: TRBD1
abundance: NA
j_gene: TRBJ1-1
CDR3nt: TGCGCCAGCAGCCAACGACAGGGCGGCTCGGGTGAAGCTTTCTTT
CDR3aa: CASSQRQGGSGEAFF

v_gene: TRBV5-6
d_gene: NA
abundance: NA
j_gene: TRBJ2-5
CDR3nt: TGTGCCAGCAGCTTGGACAGCTTTCAAGAGACCCAGTACTTC
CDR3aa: CASSLDSFQETQYF

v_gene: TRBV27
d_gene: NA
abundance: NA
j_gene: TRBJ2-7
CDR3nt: TGTGCCAGCAGTCCACAGGGGGGGAGGGGTTTTTACGAGCAGTACTTC
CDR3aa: CASSPQGGRGFYEQYF

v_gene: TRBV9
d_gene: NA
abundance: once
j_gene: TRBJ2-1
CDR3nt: TGTGCCAGCAGCGTCGAAACCGGGACACCTTCCTACAATGAGCAGTTCTTC
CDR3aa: CASSVETGTPSYNEQFF

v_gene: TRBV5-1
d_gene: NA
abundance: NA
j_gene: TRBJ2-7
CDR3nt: TGCGCCAGCAGCTTGTCGGCTAGCGCCCGCGAGCAGTACTTC
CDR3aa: CASSLSASAREQYF

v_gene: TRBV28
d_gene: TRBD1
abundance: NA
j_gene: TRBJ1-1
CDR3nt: TGTGCCAGCAGTTTATTGGGCCGACAGGGGGCGGCTGAAGCTTTCTTT
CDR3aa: CASSLLGRQGAAEAFF

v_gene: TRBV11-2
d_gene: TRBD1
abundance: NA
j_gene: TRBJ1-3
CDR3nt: TGTGCCAGCAGCCCTGACAGGGGTGGAGGTGGAAACACCATATATTTT
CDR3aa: CASSPDRGGGGNTIYF

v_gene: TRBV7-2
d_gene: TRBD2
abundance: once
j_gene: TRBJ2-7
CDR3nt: TGTGCCAGCAGCGTTCTAGCGGGGGCCTACGAGCAGTACTTC
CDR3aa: CASSVLAGAYEQYF

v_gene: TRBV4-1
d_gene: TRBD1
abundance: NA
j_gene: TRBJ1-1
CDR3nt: TGCGCCAGCAGCCAACCCGAGGGGGCCTACACTGAAGCTTTCTTT
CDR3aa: CASSQPEGAYTEAFF

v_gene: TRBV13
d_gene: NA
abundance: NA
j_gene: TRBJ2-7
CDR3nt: TGTGCCAGCAAGGAGAATCGGGTCGACGAGCAGTACTTC
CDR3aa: CASKENRVDEQYF

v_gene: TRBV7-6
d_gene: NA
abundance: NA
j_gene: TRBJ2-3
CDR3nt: TGTGCCAGCAGCTTAGAGACCTCAGATACGCAGTATTTT
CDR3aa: CASSLETSDTQYF

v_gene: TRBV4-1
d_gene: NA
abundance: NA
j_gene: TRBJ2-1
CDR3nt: TGCGCCAGCAGCCCGCTCACTAGCAGCGGGGAGCAGTTCTTC
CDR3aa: CASSPLTSSGEQFF

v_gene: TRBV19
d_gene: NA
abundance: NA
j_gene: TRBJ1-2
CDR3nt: TGTGCCAGTAGTATTGACCCGGACAGAATCTATGGCTACACCTTC
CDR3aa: CASSIDPDRIYGYTF

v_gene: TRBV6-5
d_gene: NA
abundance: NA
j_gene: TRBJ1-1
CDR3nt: TGTGCCAGCAGTTACGCGGGGGTAACGACTGAAGCTTTCTTT
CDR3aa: CASSYAGVTTEAFF

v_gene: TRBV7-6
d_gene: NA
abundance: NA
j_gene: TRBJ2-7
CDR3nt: TGTGCCAGCAGCTTATCCCCGGACAACACCTACGAGCAGTACTTC
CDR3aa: CASSLSPDNTYEQYF

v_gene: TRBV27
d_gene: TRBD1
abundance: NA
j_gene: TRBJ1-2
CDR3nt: TGTGCCAGCAGTGTTACAGGGGGCGCTGATGGCTACACCTTC
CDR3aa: CASSVTGGADGYTF

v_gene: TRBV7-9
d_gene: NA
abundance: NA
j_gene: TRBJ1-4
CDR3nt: TGTGCCAGCAGATCCCCTGGTTATAATGAAAAACTGTTTTTT
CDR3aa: CASRSPGYNEKLFF

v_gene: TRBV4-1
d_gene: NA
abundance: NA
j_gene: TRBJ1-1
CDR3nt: TGCGCCAGCAGCCAAGAGCGGGGGAACACTGAAGCTTTCTTT
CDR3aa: CASSQERGNTEAFF

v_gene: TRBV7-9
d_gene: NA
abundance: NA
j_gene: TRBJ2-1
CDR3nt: TGTGCCAGCAGCTTGGGCGACTACAATGAGCAGTTCTTC
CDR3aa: CASSLGDYNEQFF

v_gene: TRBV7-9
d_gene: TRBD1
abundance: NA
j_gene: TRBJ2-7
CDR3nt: TGTGCCAGCAGCTTTCTACAGGGGACCTACGAGCAGTACTTC
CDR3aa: CASSFLQGTYEQYF

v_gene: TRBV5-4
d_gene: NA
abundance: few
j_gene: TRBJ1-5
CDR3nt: TGTGCCAGCACCTACCGGGGGCTAACTAGCAATCAGCCCCAGCATTTT
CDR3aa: CASTYRGLTSNQPQHF

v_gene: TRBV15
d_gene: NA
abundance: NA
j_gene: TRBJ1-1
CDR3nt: TGTGCCACCAGCGTCGACAGATACACTGAAGCTTTCTTT
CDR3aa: CATSVDRYTEAFF

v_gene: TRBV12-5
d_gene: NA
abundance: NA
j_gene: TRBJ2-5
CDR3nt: TGTGCTAGTGGTTTGGAGGAGGTACGAGAGACCCAGTACTTC
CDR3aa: CASGLEEVRETQYF

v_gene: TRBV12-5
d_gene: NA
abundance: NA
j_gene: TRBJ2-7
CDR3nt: TGTGCTAGTGGTCTATCGGGGGACGAGCAGTACTTC
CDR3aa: CASGLSGDEQYF

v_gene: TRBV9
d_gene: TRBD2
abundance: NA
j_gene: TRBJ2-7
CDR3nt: TGTGCCAGCAGCGTAGAAGGGCGGGAGGCCGAGCAGTACTTC
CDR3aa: CASSVEGREAEQYF

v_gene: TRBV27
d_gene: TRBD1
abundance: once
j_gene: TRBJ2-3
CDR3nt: TGTGCCAGCCAACGACAGGGCACAACAGATACGCAGTATTTT
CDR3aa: CASQRQGTTDTQYF

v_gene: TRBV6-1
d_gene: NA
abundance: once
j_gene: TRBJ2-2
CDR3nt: TGTGCCATCTATAGGGAGTTCGGCGGGGAGCTGTTTTTT
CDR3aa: CAIYREFGGELFF

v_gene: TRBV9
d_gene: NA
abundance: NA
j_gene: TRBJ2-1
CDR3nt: TGTGCCAGCAGCGCCCGGAGGACGGTTAGCAACAATGAGCAGTTCTTC
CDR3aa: CASSARRTVSNNEQFF

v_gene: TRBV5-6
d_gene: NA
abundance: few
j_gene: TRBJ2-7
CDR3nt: TGTGCCAGCAGCTTGGTGGGACCCTCCTACGAGCAGTACTTC
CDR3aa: CASSLVGPSYEQYF

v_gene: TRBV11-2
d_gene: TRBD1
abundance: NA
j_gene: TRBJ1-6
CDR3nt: TGTGCCAGCAGCTTAGGACAGGGGAGTCCCTATAATTCACCCCTCCACTTT
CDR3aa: CASSLGQGSPYNSPLHF

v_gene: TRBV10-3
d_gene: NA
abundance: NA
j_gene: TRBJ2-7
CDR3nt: TGTGCCATCAGTGTAGAGGACCGAGAGAGATACTTC
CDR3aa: CAISVEDRERYF

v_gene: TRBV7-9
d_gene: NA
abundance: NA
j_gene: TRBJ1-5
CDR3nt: TGTGCCAGCAGCTTTACGAGGGAGGATCAGCCCCAGCATTTT
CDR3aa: CASSFTREDQPQHF

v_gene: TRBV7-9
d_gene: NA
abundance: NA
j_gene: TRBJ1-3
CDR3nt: TGTGCCAGCAGCTCCCAACTAGGCACAGTCTCCTCTGGAAACACCATATATTTT
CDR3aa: CASSSQLGTVSSGNTIYF

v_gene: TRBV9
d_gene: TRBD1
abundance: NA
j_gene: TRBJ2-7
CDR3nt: TGTGCCAGCAGCGTCGGGACAGGGGTCCACGAGCAGTACTTC
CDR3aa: CASSVGTGVHEQYF

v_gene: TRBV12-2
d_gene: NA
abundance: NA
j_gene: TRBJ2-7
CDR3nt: TGTGCAAGTCGCTTAGCGCGATCTTTCTCCTACGAGCAGTACTTC
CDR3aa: CASRLARSFSYEQYF

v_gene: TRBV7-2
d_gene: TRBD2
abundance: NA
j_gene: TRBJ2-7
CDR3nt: TGTGCCAGCAGCTTTTGGATAGCGGGATACGAGCAGTACTTC
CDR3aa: CASSFWIAGYEQYF

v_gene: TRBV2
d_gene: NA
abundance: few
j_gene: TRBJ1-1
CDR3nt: TGTGCCAGCAGTGAGTGGGGGATGAACACTGAAGCTTTCTTT
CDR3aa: CASSEWGMNTEAFF

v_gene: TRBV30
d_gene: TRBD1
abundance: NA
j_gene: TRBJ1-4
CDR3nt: TGTGCCTGGAGTGCAGGGGGGGTTGAAAAACTGTTTTTT
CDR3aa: CAWSAGGVEKLFF

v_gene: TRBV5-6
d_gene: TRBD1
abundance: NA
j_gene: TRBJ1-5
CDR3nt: TGTGCCAGCAGCTTGGCCGGAGAGGGGGCTCTGAGGCAGCATTTT
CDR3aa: CASSLAGEGALRQHF

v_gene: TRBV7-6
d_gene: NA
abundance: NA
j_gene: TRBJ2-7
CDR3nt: TGTGCCAGCAGCCCCCCAGGCGGGTTCTCCTACGAGCAGTACTTC
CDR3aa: CASSPPGGFSYEQYF

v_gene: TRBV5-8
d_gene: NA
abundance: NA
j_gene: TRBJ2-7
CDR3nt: TGTGCCAGCAGCTCGTCAGGGGAGGGGTACGAGCAGTACTTC
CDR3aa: CASSSSGEGYEQYF

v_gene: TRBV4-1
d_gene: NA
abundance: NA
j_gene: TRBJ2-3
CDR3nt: TGCGCCAGCAGATACGAGGTCGGGGCAGATACGCAGTATTTT
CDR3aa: CASRYEVGADTQYF

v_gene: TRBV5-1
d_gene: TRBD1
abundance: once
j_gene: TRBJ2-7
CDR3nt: TGCGCCAGCAGCCAGGGACAGGGTTCCTACGAGCAGTACTTC
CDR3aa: CASSQGQGSYEQYF

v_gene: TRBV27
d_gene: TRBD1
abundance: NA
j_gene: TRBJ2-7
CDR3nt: TGTGCCAGCAGACAGGGGGTCCCCTACGAGCAGTACTTC
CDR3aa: CASRQGVPYEQYF

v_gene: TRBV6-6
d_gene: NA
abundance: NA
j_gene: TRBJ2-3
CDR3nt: TGTGCCAGCAGTTACCCGGAAGGTAGCGGCACAGATACGCAGTATTTT
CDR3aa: CASSYPEGSGTDTQYF

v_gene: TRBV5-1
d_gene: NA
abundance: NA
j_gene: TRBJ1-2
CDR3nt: TGCGCCAGCAGCTTGGAAGGGGAAGGCTATGGCTACACCTTC
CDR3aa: CASSLEGEGYGYTF

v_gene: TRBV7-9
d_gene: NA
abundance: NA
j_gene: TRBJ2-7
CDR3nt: TGTGCCAGCAGCTCGACAGGCTACGAGCAGTACTTC
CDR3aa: CASSSTGYEQYF